These 26 T cell receptor beta chains originate from one sample sequenced in a study of T cells in Graves' hyperthyroidism and ophthalmopathy. Amplification of TCR beta CDR3 regions was performed using RNA transcripts as template. Primed by the HTBI set, a first-round RT-PCR was run on the TCR CDR3. TCRdb ran MiXCR on the multiplex PCR reads and lists one entry per CDR3 protein. The sample gives some 490,000 distinct CDR3 sequences, 20% to 25% of which show up once; under 55% is in the top ten. Sequencing used blood. These receptors were taken from a woman in her seventies with Graves' ophthalmopathy.

This clonotype was detected many times. The chain has TRBV7-9 and TRBJ1-2; no firm D call. The length of the CDR3 is 12 residues. Looked up from germline, CDR1 is SEHNR and CDR2 is FQNEAQ (reference sequence). V was shortened by 2 bases and J by 6 bases, with 7 bases between the two germline ends. The CDR3 protein is CASSLLGDGYTF. DNA of the CDR3: TGTGCCAGCAGCTTACTTGGGGATGGCTACACCTTC.

There are many counts of this clonotype. This rearrangement joins TRBV6-2 or TRBV6-3 to TRBJ2-3, with TRBD2 identical over 14 bases. V shed 5 bases and J 4 bases; nucleotides not matched to a gene: 5. The CDR3 totals 16 residues. Germline V gene lookup returns CDR1 MNHEY and CDR2 SVGEGT. The CDR3 bases are TGTGCCAGCAGTCCTGGACTAGCGGGAGGTGCAGATACGCAGTATTTT. It codes for CASSPGLAGGADTQYF.

The J gene is TRBJ1-4, the V gene TRBV28; a possible D gene is TRBD1 (5 bases). This CDR3 contains 15 residues. V was clipped by 5 bases and J by 6 bases, with 16 bases between them. Germline V lookup: CDR1 MDHEN, CDR2 SYDVKM. The CDR3: CASSLKGFLDEKLFF. CDR3 bases: TGTGCCAGCAGTCTCAAGGGGTTTTTGGATGAAAAACTGTTTTTT.

This clonotype was recorded a few times. The chain employs TRBV30 and TRBJ1-3, with TRBD1 matching 11 bases. This CDR3 is 15 amino acids long. Germline CDR1 reads GTSNPN; CDR2 reads SVGIG (reference sequence). V lost 3 bases, J lost 3 bases, and 4 bases stayed unmatched. In DNA, the CDR3 is TGTGCCTGGAGCGGGGACAGGGGGTATGGAAACACCATATATTTT. Translating gives CAWSGDRGYGNTIYF.

This clonotype was counted between two and nine times. The chain recombines TRBV10-3 with TRBJ2-1; 9 nucleotides agree with TRBD2. Germline assignment: CDR1 ENHRY and CDR2 SYGVKD. The V segment lost 2 bases and the J segment 8 bases; nucleotides outside the gene matches: 10. CDR3 size: 16 residues. As DNA, the CDR3 is TGTGCCATCAGTGAGGGGAGGCTAGCGGGAATGGATGAGCAGTTCTTC. Translation: CAISEGRLAGMDEQFF.

This clonotype was observed a handful of times. V gene TRBV18 combines with J gene TRBJ2-1; D is perhaps TRBD2 (5 bases). The V gene lost 2 bases and the J gene lost 10 bases, with 12 bases spanning the gap. Germline values: CDR1 KGHSH, CDR2 LQKENI. The CDR3 covers 13 residues. CDR3 region: CASSPGSGMEQFF. Here the CDR3 DNA reads TGTGCCAGCTCACCAGGGAGCGGTATGGAGCAGTTCTTC.

A word on this clonotype: A single base separates this from a much larger clone, so it may be a read error. This chain uses TRBV6-1 with TRBJ1-5; D not certain. This CDR3 is 11 amino acids long. Trimming stripped 5 bases from V and 5 bases from J, with 4 bases between. CDR1 is MNHNS and CDR2 is SASEGT in the germline V gene. The CDR3 here is CASSRDQPQHF. CDR3 DNA sequence: TGTGCCAGCAGTCGAGATCAGCCCCAGCATTTT.

The V call is TRBV7-2, the J call TRBJ1-5, with 7 bases matching TRBD1. CDR1 and CDR2 (germline): SGHTA, FQGNSA. This CDR3 contains 19 residues. With V trimmed by 5 bases and J by 1 base, 17 bases remained unmatched. This chain's CDR3 is CASSRSLDRDGKSNQPQHF. DNA of the CDR3: TGTGCCAGCAGCCGTAGCCTCGACAGGGACGGGAAGAGCAATCAGCCCCAGCATTTT.

In this sample, this clonotype turned up a few times. This chain connects TRBV6-1 to TRBJ2-1, with 13 bases identical to TRBD2. The CDR3 contains 16 residues. Germline V gene data show CDR1 as MNHNS and CDR2 as SASEGT. The J segment lost 6 bases and the V segment lost 6 bases, leaving 8 bases of the junction unmatched. DNA for the CDR3: TGTGCCAGCAGACGACTAGCGGGAGGAAGTGGCAATGAGCAGTTCTTC. Amino acids: CASRRLAGGSGNEQFF.

This clonotype appeared a few times. The chain recombines TRBV12-3 or TRBV12-4 with TRBJ1-6; possibly TRBD1 for D (6 bases). V was trimmed by 3 bases and J by 5 bases, leaving 11 bases between them. The CDR3 is made up of 15 amino acids. The CDR3 DNA follows: TGTGCCAGCAGTTTCGCAGGGGTAAATAATTCACCCCTCCACTTT. Amino acids: CASSFAGVNNSPLHF.

This clonotype was counted only a few times. The rearrangement uses TRBV13 and TRBJ2-1; the D call may be TRBD1 or TRBD2 (5 bases each). This CDR3 has 13 residues. Germline values: CDR1 PRHDT, CDR2 FYEKMQ (reference sequence). With 5 bases removed from V and 10 bases from J, the gap between germline ends came to 15 bases. The CDR3 DNA reads as TGTGCCAGCAGCACCCAGGGACCGCCCGAGCAGTTCTTC. It yields the protein CASSTQGPPEQFF.

This clonotype has only a few counts. J is TRBJ1-2 and V is TRBV19; D remains unclear. V shed 5 bases and J shed 8 bases, with 12 bases lying between them. This CDR3 spans 12 amino acids. From germline, CDR1 is LNHDA and CDR2 SQIVND (reference sequence). CDR3: CASSSLYGGYTF. CDR3 DNA: TGTGCCAGTAGTTCCCTCTATGGAGGCTACACCTTC.

The chain couples TRBV7-9 to TRBJ1-4, with unresolved D. CDR1 and CDR2 (germline): SEHNR, FQNEAQ (reference sequence). The CDR3 consists of 16 residues. Trimming left V 3 bases short and J 4 bases short, with 15 bases between. The CDR3 nucleotides are TGTGCCAGCAGCTTGATTCGTTGGGGTAGTAATGAAAAACTGTTTTTT. Translating gives CASSLIRWGSNEKLFF.

This clonotype was observed a single time. The V call is TRBV7-2, the J call TRBJ2-7; TRBD1 agrees at 8 bases. V was clipped by 4 bases and J by 7 bases; unmatched bases: 12. This CDR3 is built from 15 residues. Germline V CDR1 and CDR2: SGHTA, FQGNSA. CDR3 sequence: CASSSHRGDIREQYF. DNA of the CDR3: TGTGCCAGCAGCTCCCACAGGGGGGACATACGAGAGCAGTACTTC.

On this clonotype: Its ends do not fully match the called genes, so a read error is possible. The V call is TRBV3-1, the J call TRBJ1-2, with TRBD1 as a possible D gene (5 bases). The CDR3 runs to 16 residues. The germline CDR1 and CDR2 sequences are LGHDT and YNNKEL (reference sequence). This CDR3 is CASSQDWGGANYGYTF. In DNA, the CDR3 is TGCGCCAGCAGCCAAGATTGGGGGGGAGCTAACTATGGCTACACCTTC.

This clonotype was observed a handful of times. The rearrangement links TRBV5-1 to TRBJ2-3; 11 bases match TRBD2. This CDR3 has 17 residues. CDR1 and CDR2 (germline): SGHRS, YFSETQ. J was trimmed by 6 bases and V by 0 bases; bases with no gene match: 9. CDR3 residues: CASSLARLAGGEDTQYF. The CDR3 DNA reads TGCGCCAGCAGCTTGGCCCGTCTAGCGGGAGGAGAGGATACGCAGTATTTT.

To note about this clonotype: A much larger clone differs from this one at a single base, so this may be a read error. The rearrangement joins TRBV19 to TRBJ1-5; TRBD1 matches 10 bases. Per the germline V gene, CDR1 is LNHDA and CDR2 is SQIVND (reference sequence). This CDR3 comprises 14 residues. V shed 9 bases, J shed 2 bases, and the junction held 4 bases outside the gene matches. The CDR3 reads CASTGTGGNQPQHF. The CDR3, as DNA: TGTGCCAGCACCGGGACAGGGGGCAATCAGCCCCAGCATTTT.

The CDR3 spells CASSVESGRPYEQYF. In DNA form, the CDR3 reads TGTGCCAGCAGCGTAGAGAGCGGGAGGCCTTACGAGCAGTACTTC. The J gene is TRBJ2-7, the V gene TRBV9; 9 bases are shared with TRBD2. Germline CDR1 reads SGDLS; CDR2 reads YYNGEE. The V gene end was trimmed by 0 bases and the J gene end by 4 bases; junction bases not matched to a gene: 5. The CDR3 extends over 15 amino acids.

The V and J genes are TRBV18 and TRBJ2-1; 10 bases fit TRBD1. Germline V CDR1 and CDR2: KGHSH, LQKENI. The CDR3 is 14 amino acids. The V segment lost 6 bases and the J segment 2 bases; nucleotides outside the gene matches: 1. The CDR3 reads CASSGQGPYNEQFF. CDR3 coding DNA: TGTGCCAGCTCGGGACAGGGGCCCTACAATGAGCAGTTCTTC.

CDR3 protein: CASSADRPTNYGYTF. In DNA form, the CDR3 reads TGTGCCAGCAGCGCGGACAGGCCCACTAACTATGGCTACACCTTC. This chain links TRBV11-1 with TRBJ1-2; 7 nucleotides match TRBD1. Per germline, CDR1 SGHAT and CDR2 FQDESV (reference sequence). J lost 0 bases, V lost 5 bases, and 6 bases had no gene match. The CDR3 spans 15 residues. The full variable domain, with the rest looked up from reference TRBV11-1 and TRBJ1-2, is EAEVAQSPRYKITEKSQAVAFWCDPISGHATLYWYRQILGQGPELLVQFQDESVVDDSQLPKDRFSAERLKGVDSTLKIQPAELGDSAMYLCASSADRPTNYGYTFGSGTRLTVV.

This clonotype was counted only a few times. The chain recombines TRBV15 with TRBJ1-1, with D possibly being TRBD1 (5 bases). Germline CDR1 LNHNV, CDR2 YYDKDF (reference sequence). This CDR3 is 18 amino acids long. Trimming removed 0 bases from V and 0 bases from J, with 17 bases in between. This chain's CDR3 is CATSRDYGGNGLNTEAFF. In nucleotides, the CDR3 is TGTGCCACCAGCAGAGATTATGGGGGTAACGGCCTGAACACTGAAGCTTTCTTT.

This clonotype was seen at least ten times. The gene calls are TRBV2 and TRBJ1-5, with TRBD1 matching over 12 bases. With 6 bases clipped from V and 6 bases from J, the junction kept 3 bases outside the gene matches. CDR3 length: 14 residues. Germline lookup yields CDR1 SNHLY and CDR2 FYNNEI. Here the CDR3 reads CASRGTGGGQPQHF. The CDR3, as DNA: TGTGCCAGCAGAGGGACAGGGGGCGGTCAGCCCCAGCATTTT.

This clonotype was picked up a small number of times. The chain uses TRBV28 and TRBJ2-7, with D perhaps given as TRBD1 or TRBD2 (5 bases each). This CDR3 is 11 amino acids long. Trimming pared 9 bases from V and 8 bases from J, leaving 14 bases between. The germline V gene encodes CDR1 MDHEN and CDR2 SYDVKM. The DNA of the CDR3 is TGTGCCAGTCAAACGCCGGGACAGCAGTACTTC. Translated, it gives CASQTPGQQYF.

The rearrangement links TRBV3-1 to TRBJ2-5; tentative D call: TRBD2 (5 bases). This CDR3 is 13 amino acids long. Trimming removed 4 bases from V and 3 bases from J, with 9 bases in between. Germline CDR1 reads LGHDT; CDR2 reads YNNKEL (reference sequence). CDR3 loop: CASSPGIKETQYF. CDR3 DNA: TGTGCCAGCAGCCCCGGGATTAAAGAGACCCAGTACTTC.

The genes are TRBV27 and TRBJ2-5, with 11 bases fitting TRBD1. The length of the CDR3 is 16 residues. V shed 8 bases, J shed 4 bases, and the junction held 12 bases outside the gene matches. CDR1 and CDR2 (germline): MNHEY, SMNVEV (reference sequence). The CDR3 sequence: CASGRFGQGAGETQYF. Here the CDR3 DNA reads TGTGCCAGCGGACGATTTGGACAGGGGGCGGGAGAGACCCAGTACTTC.

This clonotype showed up just a few times. This chain connects TRBV28 to TRBJ2-3; 8 bases map to TRBD2. With V trimmed by 6 bases and J by 4 bases, 3 bases remained unmatched. The CDR3 runs 13 residues. The germline V gene has CDR1 MDHEN and CDR2 SYDVKM. CDR3 residues: CASSRGGADTQYF. The DNA of the CDR3 is TGTGCCAGCAGCCGGGGGGGTGCAGATACGCAGTATTTT.